This entry lists 28 T cell receptor beta chains sequenced from one sample in a study of response to subunit inactivated influenza vaccine. Each CDR3 protein gets one entry after TCRdb re-called the RT-PCR reads with MiXCR. The data contain 650,000 or so distinct CDR3 sequences, 14% of them singletons. Sequencing was performed on PBMCs from blood, taken around 15 days before vaccination. The receptors shown here come from a man in his fifties who received an inactivated influenza vaccine.

This chain uses TRBV9 with TRBJ2-1; 8 bases align to TRBD2. Trimming removed 1 base from V and 7 bases from J; junction bases left unmatched: 16. The CDR3 loop spans 18 amino acids. The V gene's germline CDR1 is SGDLS and CDR2 YYNGEE. This CDR3 reads CASSVRGGELTGGNEQFF. The CDR3 DNA follows: TGTGCCAGCAGCGTAAGGGGAGGGGAACTAACGGGGGGGAATGAGCAGTTCTTC.

This chain links TRBV12-3 or TRBV12-4 with TRBJ1-1; D possibly corresponds to TRBD1 (5 bases). The CDR3 contains 14 residues. Deletions cut 6 bases from V and 2 bases from J, with 13 bases between. Here the CDR3 reads CASSSYGGNTEAFF. CDR3 DNA sequence: TGTGCCAGCAGCTCTTACGGGGGAAACACTGAAGCTTTCTTT.

The chain has TRBV7-8 and TRBJ2-1; 8 bases match TRBD2. This CDR3 comprises 13 residues. V shed 4 bases and J 6 bases; nucleotides not matched to a gene: 2. Germline lookup yields CDR1 SGHVS and CDR2 FQNEAQ. CDR3 loop: CASSYRGGNEQFF. The CDR3 bases are TGTGCCAGCAGCTACCGGGGGGGCAATGAGCAGTTCTTC.

This clonotype has more than one count but fewer than ten. The V gene is TRBV27, the J gene TRBJ2-3, with no clear D. Between the trimmed V and J ends, which lost 3 bases and 2 bases, there was a span of 6 bases. The germline V gene encodes CDR1 MNHEY and CDR2 SMNVEV (reference sequence). This CDR3 is 13 amino acids long. This CDR3 reads CASSFVPTDTQYF. In DNA, the CDR3 is TGTGCCAGCAGTTTCGTCCCCACAGATACGCAGTATTTT.

This clonotype was seen ten or more times. CDR3 region: CSAAGTSGSNEQFF. In DNA, the CDR3 is TGCAGTGCTGCCGGGACTAGCGGGAGCAATGAGCAGTTCTTC. This chain uses TRBV20-1 with TRBJ2-1; 14 bases are shared with TRBD2. CDR1 is DFQATT, CDR2 SNEGSKA, per germline (reference sequence). This CDR3 has 14 residues. V was pared by 5 bases and J by 6 bases, with 3 bases of the junction left unmatched.

This chain connects TRBV6-4 to TRBJ1-2; D is unclear. Trimming shortened V by 11 bases and J by 7 bases, and 17 bases separated the two germline ends. The germline gives CDR1 MRHNA, CDR2 SNTAGT. The CDR3 is 12 residues long. The DNA for the CDR3 is TGTGCCTCCAGGCAGTTTTTTTGTGGCTACACCTTC. Translation gives CASRQFFCGYTF.

In this sample, this clonotype turned up a few times. J is TRBJ1-1 and V is TRBV7-9; the D is unclear. With 4 bases removed from V and 4 bases from J, the gap between germline ends came to 13 bases. The germline V gene encodes CDR1 SEHNR and CDR2 FQNEAQ (reference sequence). There are 14 residues in the CDR3. This CDR3 is CASSYEGLGTEAFF. CDR3 in DNA: TGTGCCAGCAGCTATGAGGGTTTAGGCACTGAAGCTTTCTTT. Full variable domain (missing parts from reference TRBV7-9 and TRBJ1-1): DTGVSQNPRHKITKRGQNVTFRCDPISEHNRLYWYRQTLGQGPEFLTYFQNEAQLEKSRLLSDRFSAERPKGSFSTLEIQRTEQGDSAMYLCASSYEGLGTEAFFGQGTRLTVV.

This clonotype was seen a few times. J is TRBJ2-7 and V is TRBV4-2; D is possibly TRBD2 (5 bases). Germline V gene data show CDR1 as LGHNA and CDR2 as YNFKEQ. The CDR3 is 15 amino acids. Trimming took 4 bases from V and 3 from J, leaving 16 bases between them. The CDR3 DNA is TGTGCCAGCAGCCCCCTGGCGGGCCAACTCTACGAGCAGTACTTC. Translation gives CASSPLAGQLYEQYF.

This chain uses TRBV5-1 with TRBJ1-3; D not certain. The V gene's germline CDR1 is SGHRS and CDR2 YFSETQ. Trimming took 4 bases from V and 0 from J, leaving 14 bases between them. There are 16 residues in the CDR3. CDR3 sequence: CASSPSSTDSGNTIYF. CDR3 DNA: TGCGCCAGCAGCCCCTCCAGTACCGACTCTGGAAACACCATATATTTT.

V gene TRBV7-9 combines with J gene TRBJ2-3; TRBD2 matches 10 bases. V shed 6 bases, J shed 1 base, and the junction held 4 bases outside the gene matches. Germline V gene data show CDR1 as SEHNR and CDR2 as FQNEAQ (reference sequence). The CDR3 consists of 15 residues. CDR3 loop: CASRETSGGTDTQYF. CDR3 coding DNA: TGTGCCAGCAGAGAAACTAGCGGGGGCACAGATACGCAGTATTTT.

A few counts support this clonotype. The rearrangement joins TRBV12-3 or TRBV12-4 to TRBJ1-3; D remains unclear. The CDR3 is 12 residues long. V dropped 5 bases and J dropped 5 bases, with 7 bases sitting between them. CDR3 nucleotides: TGTGCCAGCAGTCCCCGGAGAAACACCATATATTTT. Protein product: CASSPRRNTIYF.

This clonotype came up a few times. The CDR3 region is CASSYWGAITQYF. In nucleotides, the CDR3 is TGTGCCAGCAGTTACTGGGGGGCGATAACGCAGTATTTT. The V call is TRBV6-2 or TRBV6-3, the J call TRBJ2-3; D tentatively reads TRBD1 or TRBD2 (6 bases each). CDR1 is MNHEY and CDR2 is SVGEGT in the germline V gene. Trimming cost V 1 base and J 9 bases, with 11 bases left between them. CDR3 size: 13 residues.

The chain combines TRBV28 with TRBJ2-3, with a possible D match to TRBD2 (5 bases). Germline V gene lookup returns CDR1 MDHEN and CDR2 SYDVKM. The V end lost 6 bases, the J end lost 4 bases, and 23 bases lay between the germline ends. The CDR3 loop spans 17 amino acids. The CDR3 DNA reads TGTGCCAGCAGCTACCCCCCGAGGACTTCAAGGGCAGATACGCAGTATTTT. Translated, it gives CASSYPPRTSRADTQYF.

The CDR3 region is CASSYSLAAYETQYF. The CDR3, as DNA: TGTGCCAGCAGTTACTCTTTAGCGGCCTATGAGACCCAGTACTTC. V and J are TRBV6-5 and TRBJ2-5, with D possibly matching TRBD2 (6 bases). Trimming pared 0 bases from V and 5 bases from J, leaving 13 bases between. Germline CDR1 reads MNHEY; CDR2 reads SVGAGI. CDR3 length: 15 amino acids.

V gene TRBV2 combines with J gene TRBJ2-3; 10 positions match TRBD2. Germline-derived CDR1 and CDR2 are SNHLY and FYNNEI. CDR3 length: 19 residues. Trimming took 1 base from V and 1 from J; bases not matched to a gene: 11. CDR3 amino acids: CASSEEGVTSGKGTDTQYF. CDR3 DNA: TGTGCCAGCAGTGAAGAGGGCGTAACTAGCGGGAAGGGCACAGATACGCAGTATTTT.

This clonotype was detected a few times. The chain combines TRBV6-2 or TRBV6-3 with TRBJ1-1; no clear D gene. The length of the CDR3 is 13 residues. V shed 5 bases and J shed 0 bases, with 7 bases lying between them. CDR1 is MNHEY, CDR2 SVGEGT, per germline. The DNA of the CDR3 is TGTGCCAGCAGTCCCTACATGAACACTGAAGCTTTCTTT. Protein product: CASSPYMNTEAFF.

The V and J genes are TRBV15 and TRBJ2-1, with 11 bases matching TRBD1. The CDR3 sequence is 14 residues long. The V gene end was trimmed by 6 bases and the J gene end by 5 bases; junction bases not matched to a gene: 3. Germline values: CDR1 LNHNV, CDR2 YYDKDF (reference sequence). The DNA for the CDR3 is TGTGCCACCAGTCGGGACAGGGGGAACAATGAGCAGTTCTTC. This encodes CATSRDRGNNEQFF.

The chain recombines TRBV5-1 with TRBJ2-5, with D possibly called TRBD1 or TRBD2 (7 bases each). The length of the CDR3 is 15 residues. The germline gives CDR1 SGHRS, CDR2 YFSETQ. Trimming left V 4 bases short and J 6 bases short, with 19 bases between. The CDR3 sequence: CASSVGSGRGQTQYF. In nucleotides, the CDR3 is TGCGCCAGCAGCGTCGGGTCGGGGAGGGGGCAGACCCAGTACTTC.

This clonotype was seen a few times. The chain couples TRBV15 to TRBJ2-5; D is unclear. This CDR3 spans 19 amino acids. Germline lookup yields CDR1 LNHNV and CDR2 YYDKDF (reference sequence). V was cut by 0 bases and J by 2 bases, with 22 bases left in between. DNA of the CDR3: TGTGCCACCAGCAGAGATTTCGCTAGTGGTTGGAGTGAACAAGAGACCCAGTACTTC. This gives the protein CATSRDFASGWSEQETQYF.

This clonotype was seen many times. The chain is built from TRBV27 and TRBJ2-1; 7 positions match TRBD1. Germline CDR1 MNHEY, CDR2 SMNVEV (reference sequence). The CDR3 has 15 amino acids. Germline trimming cut 4 bases from V and 1 base from J; bases unmatched to any gene: 4. The CDR3 sequence: CASSSSTGSYNEQFF. The CDR3 coding sequence is TGTGCCAGCAGTTCCTCGACAGGGTCCTACAATGAGCAGTTCTTC.

This clonotype came up many times. An end of the junction differs from the germline gene, which may be a read error. The J gene is TRBJ2-1, the V gene TRBV7-7; D unresolved. CDR1 SSHAT and CDR2 FNYEAQ come from the germline V gene (reference sequence). This CDR3 contains 14 residues. The CDR3 is CASSPLGSYNEQFF. CDR3 DNA sequence: TGTGCTAGCAGCCCCCTCGGCTCCTACAATGAGCAGTTCTTC.

V gene TRBV5-1 combines with J gene TRBJ2-6; the D is unclear. Trimming left V 2 bases short and J 0 bases short, with 15 bases between. The CDR3 loop spans 18 amino acids. Germline CDR1 reads SGHRS; CDR2 reads YFSETQ. CDR3 amino acids: CASSFYETPYSGANVLTF. The CDR3 nucleotides read TGCGCCAGCAGCTTCTATGAAACACCTTACTCTGGGGCCAACGTCCTGACTTTC.

V gene TRBV6-2 or TRBV6-3 combines with J gene TRBJ2-2, with 9 bases aligning to TRBD1. Unmatched junction bases numbered 8, after V lost 6 bases and J lost 6 bases. CDR1 is MNHEY, CDR2 SVGEGT, per germline. The CDR3 runs to 15 residues. CDR3 in amino acids: CASRNGQGTAGELFF. CDR3 in DNA: TGTGCCAGCAGAAACGGACAGGGGACCGCCGGGGAGCTGTTTTTT.

This clonotype was seen only a few times. The chain links TRBV11-2 to TRBJ2-3; D possibly uses TRBD1 or TRBD2 (6 bases each). Trimming left V 0 bases short and J 7 bases short, with 20 bases between. The CDR3 extends over 17 amino acids. Germline CDR1 is SGHAT and CDR2 is FQNNGV. CDR3 nucleotides: TGTGCCAGCAGCTTAGATCGTTTCGACGTCGGGGGCAATACGCAGTATTTT. Translated: CASSLDRFDVGGNTQYF.

This clonotype occurred a few times. The chain couples TRBV7-2 to TRBJ1-5; 8 nucleotides line up with TRBD1. Germline CDR1 reads SGHTA; CDR2 reads FQGNSA. CDR3 length: 14 amino acids. After removal of 3 bases from V and 6 bases from J, the junction contained 4 bases not matched to a gene. CDR3 bases: TGTGCCAGCAGCTTCGGCAGGGGGCTTCAGCCCCAGCATTTT. Translating gives CASSFGRGLQPQHF.

The genes are TRBV7-2 and TRBJ2-2, with D maybe TRBD1 (6 bases). The CDR3 is 15 residues long. V was cut by 6 bases and J by 0 bases, with 11 bases left in between. Germline assignment: CDR1 SGHTA and CDR2 FQGNSA. The CDR3 sequence: CASRYREPNTGELFF. As DNA, the CDR3 is TGTGCCAGCAGGTACAGGGAACCGAACACCGGGGAGCTGTTTTTT.

A few counts support this clonotype. The chain employs TRBV24-1 and TRBJ2-5, with 9 nucleotides matching TRBD1. V dropped 4 bases and J dropped 7; count of bases not matched to a gene: 9. This CDR3 spans 15 amino acids. CDR1 is KGHDR, CDR2 SFDVKD, per germline. The CDR3 is CATSETGQGRWTQYF. In DNA form, the CDR3 reads TGTGCCACCAGTGAAACGGGACAGGGTCGATGGACCCAGTACTTC.

This clonotype has a handful of counts. The chain combines TRBV20-1 with TRBJ1-4, with D unclear. Germline assignment: CDR1 DFQATT and CDR2 SNEGSKA (reference sequence). The CDR3 has 13 amino acids. With 6 bases removed from V and 8 bases from J, the gap between germline ends came to 16 bases. Written as DNA, the CDR3 is TGCAGTGCCTTCGAGGACGAAGGAGAAAAACTGTTTTTT. It yields the protein CSAFEDEGEKLFF.